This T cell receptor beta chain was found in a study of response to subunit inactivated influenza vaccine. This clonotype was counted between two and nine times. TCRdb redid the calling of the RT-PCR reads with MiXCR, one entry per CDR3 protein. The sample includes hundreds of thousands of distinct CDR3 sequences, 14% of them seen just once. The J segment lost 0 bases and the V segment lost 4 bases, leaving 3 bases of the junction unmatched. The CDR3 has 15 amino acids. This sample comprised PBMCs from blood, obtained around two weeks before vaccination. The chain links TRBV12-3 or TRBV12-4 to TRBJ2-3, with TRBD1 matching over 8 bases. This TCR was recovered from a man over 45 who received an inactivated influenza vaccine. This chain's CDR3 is CASSSRTGSTDTQYF. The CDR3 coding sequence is TGTGCCAGCAGTTCCCGGACAGGGAGCACAGATACGCAGTATTTT.